The clone carrying this T cell receptor beta chain was seen more than once but under ten times. Its specificity is not known. Libraries were prepared by immunoSEQ multiplex PCR; TCRdb keeps only in-frame clonotypes and omits some of them. The sample records approximately 140,000 clones, around four fifths being singletons. Time point: baseline pretreatment blood. Treatment here: 15 Gy SBRT to primary tumor, nephrectomy 4 weeks later. Radiation-treated patients gave blood at baseline, week 2 and week 4. The V gene's germline CDR1 is DFQATT and CDR2 SNEGSKA (reference sequence). The CDR3 totals 10 residues. This sample is part of a study of radiation and T cells in renal cell carcinoma. Study-level findings and limits: Pretreatment tumor biopsies were lacking, so baseline clonotypes are unknown. Top tumor clonotypes rose in blood 2 weeks post-radiation, then contracted.

Material: blood, obtained from a patient whose treatment included radiotherapy and nephrectomy. V gene TRBV20-1 combines with J gene TRBJ1-2; TRBD1 might be the D (5 bases). The origin of this receptor is a woman aged 45 to 65 with renal cell carcinoma. Here the CDR3 DNA reads TGCAGCTGGGGGGTCTATGGCTACACCTTC. Protein sequence: CSWGVYGYTF.